A selection of T cell receptor beta chains follows, all from one sample in a study of beta chain features in type 1 diabetes. The repertoire was sequenced with immunoSEQ multiplex PCR; TCRdb's copy has only in-frame clones and lacks some. The repertoire has under 550,000 clones, about 10% of them found once; the top ten carry approximately 0.05%. The sample was naive CD4+ T cells from blood. The receptors derive from a woman aged 18 to 35 in good health. CDR3s include the opening cysteine and the closing phenylalanine or tryptophan.

length: 16; V: TRBV25-1; CDR3: CASSENRRSPATEAFF
length: 13; V: TRBV29-1; CDR3: CSGRQPSTDTQYF
length: 13; V: TRBV15; CDR3: CATSRTGIEKLFF
length: 15; V: TRBV4-1; CDR3: CASSQGNTDTGELFF
length: 16; V: TRBV4-1; CDR3: CASSQVLAGLSEKLFF
length: 16; V: TRBV9; CDR3: CASSVGSPVMQETQYF
length: 12; V: TRBV7-3; CDR3: CASSLTGTRSFF
length: 12; V: TRBV5-4; CDR3: CASSLLPNEQFF
length: 13; V: TRBV4-3; CDR3: CASSQDARETQYF
length: 14; V: TRBV4-3; CDR3: CASSHSGQNYGYTF
length: 15; V: TRBV5-4; CDR3: CASSFPGQAYNEQFF
length: 15; V: TRBV5-4; CDR3: CASSLGLRHTGELFF
length: 15; V: TRBV9; CDR3: CASSASGSSYNEQFF
length: 12; V: TRBV23-1; CDR3: CASSQAATEAFF
length: 12; V: TRBV30; CDR3: CAWNLGRSGYTF
length: 17; V: TRBV9; CDR3: CASSVEVREGRPGELFF